This T cell receptor (beta chain) was sequenced for a study of shared clonotypes between healthy human individuals (dated by TCRdb to between 2020 and 2021). For the study in its entirety: A few men and a couple of women, aged 18 to 49 years, made up the cohort. Per donor, three plates each were used for CD4 naive and CD4 memory, two for CD8 naive, and one for CD8 memory. Each donor's leukapheresis produced roughly between roughly 0.85 and 9.5 billion PBMCs. The study deeply sequenced blood TCR repertoires of about five healthy adults to estimate repertoire size and the extent of clonotype sharing between individuals. To increase sequencing depth and limit assay-specific biases, TCR repertoire library preparation and sequencing were carried out by different laboratories using diverse techniques. General conclusions and limits of the study: Only blood was sampled, and tissue TCR repertoires likely differ from those in blood. Because the study included a small number of donors, the genetic and exposure-history diversity represented was limited. Roughly 5% of naive CD4, around 3.6% of naive CD8, about 2.4% of memory CD4, and approximately 0.4% of memory CD8 clonotypes were shared across several donors. Based on pairwise subsampling, the degree of clonotype sharing among donors was expected to be affected by sequencing depth. Larger estimated clonotype richness was generally found for naive subsets than for memory subsets. Rarefaction of sorted-subset datasets indicated incomplete sequencing despite the large sequencing depth. Higher generation probabilities were observed for clonotypes shared by all four sorted-subset donors than for non-shared clonotypes.

Per the germline V gene, SGHTA is the CDR1 and FQGNSA is the CDR2. There are 15 amino acids in the CDR3, from cysteine to phenylalanine inclusive. The CDR3 DNA has 45 bases and is translated from base 1. The V end gives up 5 bases and the J end 4 bases, leaving 7 bases in the junction not matched to a gene. The donors were healthy, HIV-negative adults with no recently reported acute infections or vaccinations. All donors were Caucasian adults living in Nashville, Tennessee, USA. CD4+ T cells were enriched by magnetic negative selection; naive cells were then positively selected on CD45RA, and the negative fraction formed the memory subset. Blood was obtained by leukapheresis, after which PBMCs were separated by Ficoll-Histopaque density gradient centrifugation and cryopreserved in liquid nitrogen vapor phase. Purity and quantity of every magnetically sorted T cell population were checked by analytical flow cytometry. Each sorted fraction had its genomic DNA isolated and then quantified by UV absorbance on a Nanodrop 2000c.

As to this clone: Its antigen remains undetermined. The record has no base qualities; no much larger clone is one base away.

Using the deep immunoSEQ assay, TCR CDR3 regions were amplified from genomic DNA by multiplex PCR. For each cell subset, the extracted genomic DNA was distributed evenly across all wells of several immunoSEQ 96-well plates, and each plate served as one replicate. For sorted subsets, roughly 200 ng of genomic DNA, equivalent to 25,000 to 35,000 T cell genomes, went into each replicate PCR. The purified libraries were quantified using a Qubit 3.0 fluorometer, sized with a Bioanalyzer 2100, and then quantified again using the KAPA Library Quantification kit. Every immunoSEQ 96-well plate was sequenced on a dedicated single-read 150-cycle Illumina NextSeq 550 flow cell. The paper's data handling went like this. Because the immunoSEQ output included only junctional sequences and no quality scores, the filtering could not be the same as the filtering used for full-length reads. To assign V/J genes and CDR3, sequences were annotated using PyIR, a Python wrapper for IgBLAST v1.9, with IMGT germline references. Any read was removed if the V/J assignment was weak (E-value above 1e-6), the CDR3 was missing, or the read contained stop codons, out-of-frame junctions, or ambiguous translated residues. V3J clonotypes were defined as sequences sharing the same inferred V gene, J gene, and CDR3 amino acid sequence. Percentage overlap between repertoires was calculated by dividing the number of shared unique clonotypes by the size of the smaller repertoire. Richness of each repertoire was evaluated using RTK rarefaction, the Chao1 estimator, and Recon v2.1 estimates of unobserved clonotypes. Generation probabilities were computed with OLGA for all TCRbeta clonotypes obtained by the gDNA method from several donors. TCRdb provides this immuneACCESS table in a form limited to in-frame rearrangements. Some clones are lacking; in checked studies, under half of them reflect an unresolved V gene, and why the rest are absent is not known. For V, J and clone size, that table is used; D and trimming come from the DNA. The sample profile shows some 1 million clones; about 75% of them were found once. The ten biggest clones cover about 1.4% of the sample.

Sequencing input: memory CD4+ T cells sorted from blood. The cell subset or site tag for this specimen amounts to: CD45RA-negative fraction. The rearrangement joined TRBV7-2 to TRBJ2-5; TRBD1 lines up with 10 middle nucleotides. This TCR came from a man between 18 and 29 years old in good health. In nucleotides, the sequence is TGTGCCAGCAGCGTAGGACAGGGGGGAACAGAGACCCAGTACTTC. It encodes CASSVGQGGTETQYF.